The present entry profiles one T cell receptor (beta chain) with its context. The data belong to a study of blood T cell repertoires in COVID-19. CDR3 size: 19 residues. The germline CDR1 and CDR2 sequences are SGHTA and FQGNSA. V dropped 3 bases and J dropped 2; count of bases not matched to a gene: 7. Produced via immunoSEQ multiplex PCR; TCRdb's table is partial and in-frame only. The data show 250,000 to 300,000 clones, with about 83% seen just once and approximately 5.4% held by the top ten. J is TRBJ2-1 and V is TRBV7-2; 16 bases match TRBD2. Input material: peripheral blood. The TCR comes from an elderly man with acute or convalescent COVID-19. The CDR3 coding sequence is TGTGCCAGCAGCTTCTTGGGACTAGCGGGGGGGCTGGCCTACAATGAGCAGTTCTTC. Translating it yields CASSFLGLAGGLAYNEQFF.